Shown below are 23 T cell receptor beta chains from a single sample sequenced in a study of blood T cell repertoires in COVID-19. Assay: immunoSEQ multiplex PCR; the TCRdb copy retains only in-frame clones and omits some. The sample holds roughly 100,000 clones, less than 85% seen once. The sequenced sample consisted of peripheral blood. The receptors were sampled from a woman aged 60 to 75 with acute or convalescent COVID-19.

V and J are TRBV7-6 and TRBJ1-1, with a weak D call TRBD1 (6 bases). Germline V gene lookup returns CDR1 SGHVS and CDR2 FNYEAQ. The CDR3 has 13 amino acids. Trimming took 7 bases from V and 0 from J, leaving 9 bases between them. This CDR3 is CASKQGLNTEAFF. CDR3 coding DNA: TGTGCCAGCAAACAGGGCCTGAACACTGAAGCTTTCTTT.

V is TRBV7-8 and J is TRBJ2-5; 13 bases align to TRBD2. Germline values: CDR1 SGHVS, CDR2 FQNEAQ. The V and J ends lost 7 bases and 4 bases, in that order; junction bases with no gene match: 12. The CDR3 runs to 17 residues. CDR3 protein: CASTHLTSGGAGETQYF. The CDR3, as DNA: TGTGCCAGCACCCACCTTACTAGCGGGGGGGCTGGAGAGACCCAGTACTTC.

This rearrangement joins TRBV7-3 to TRBJ2-1; TRBD2 is a possible D gene (5 bases). CDR1 and CDR2 from the germline V gene are SGHTA and FQGTGA. The CDR3 contains 15 residues. Trimming removed 5 bases at V and 15 bases at J, with 26 bases between. In DNA form, the CDR3 reads TGTGCCAGCAGCCCAACCTCCGCGGGCCCCACCGTGTGGTTCTTC. Translation: CASSPTSAGPTVWFF.

The genes are TRBV5-1 and TRBJ1-5, with D perhaps matching TRBD1 (5 bases). This CDR3 contains 14 residues. V was cut by 7 bases and J by 5 bases, with 16 bases left in between. Per the germline V gene, CDR1 is SGHRS and CDR2 is YFSETQ. Here the CDR3 DNA reads TGCGCCAGCTCCCCGGAGGGGTTGGATCAGCCCCAGCATTTT. Its protein product is CASSPEGLDQPQHF.

V usage is TRBV7-9 and J usage is TRBJ2-3, with 11 positions matching TRBD2. CDR3 size: 18 residues. V shed 0 bases and J 5 bases; nucleotides not matched to a gene: 10. Looked up from germline, CDR1 is SEHNR and CDR2 is FQNEAQ (reference sequence). The CDR3 region is CASSLAHLTSGVVDTQYF. CDR3 bases: TGTGCCAGCAGCTTAGCGCACCTGACTAGCGGGGTGGTAGATACGCAGTATTTT. The complete variable domain, with remaining parts taken from reference TRBV7-9 and TRBJ2-3, reads DTGVSQNPRHKITKRGQNVTFRCDPISEHNRLYWYRQTLGQGPEFLTYFQNEAQLEKSRLLSDRFSAERPKGSFSTLEIQRTEQGDSAMYLCASSLAHLTSGVVDTQYFGPGTRLTVL.

V usage is TRBV5-1 and J usage is TRBJ2-2; TRBD2 aligns across 8 bases. Looked up from germline, CDR1 is SGHRS and CDR2 is YFSETQ. The CDR3 extends over 18 amino acids. Trimming removed 4 bases from V and 0 bases from J; junction bases left unmatched: 11. The CDR3 spells CASSRSPSGGANTGELFF. The CDR3 bases are TGCGCCAGCAGCCGGTCCCCGAGCGGGGGAGCGAACACCGGGGAGCTGTTTTTT.

The genes are TRBV7-9 and TRBJ2-1; 7 positions match TRBD2. Germline assignment: CDR1 SEHNR and CDR2 FQNEAQ (reference sequence). Trimming removed 2 bases from V and 8 bases from J; junction bases left unmatched: 9. CDR3 length: 15 amino acids. This chain's CDR3 is CASSLFRRESDEQFF. The CDR3 coding sequence is TGTGCCAGCAGCTTATTTCGGCGGGAGAGCGATGAGCAGTTCTTC.

The chain joins TRBV6-6 to TRBJ1-5; 9 nucleotides line up with TRBD1. This CDR3 is built from 17 residues. Trimming cost V 5 bases and J 1 base; bases outside gene matches: 9. CDR1 is MNHNY, CDR2 SVGAGI, per germline (reference sequence). The CDR3 nucleotides read TGTGCCAGCAGTCCGAGCTGGGGACAGGGCAGCAATCAGCCCCAGCATTTT. As protein: CASSPSWGQGSNQPQHF.

V gene TRBV19 combines with J gene TRBJ2-3, with D unresolved. This CDR3 has 12 amino acids. V was cut by 5 bases and J by 6 bases, with 9 bases left in between. From germline, CDR1 is LNHDA and CDR2 SQIVND (reference sequence). The CDR3 bases are TGTGCCAGTAGTCCTACAGTTGATACGCAGTATTTT. Its protein is CASSPTVDTQYF.

This chain uses TRBV19 with TRBJ2-3, with 8 positions matching TRBD1. Germline V gives CDR1 LNHDA, CDR2 SQIVND (reference sequence). This CDR3 comprises 13 residues. J gave up 3 bases and V 9 bases, and 5 bases lay outside the gene matches. CDR3 protein: CASYDRGTDTQYF. The DNA for the CDR3 is TGTGCCAGCTACGACAGGGGAACAGATACGCAGTATTTT.

This chain links TRBV6-5 with TRBJ1-2; D call uncertain. This CDR3 is built from 14 residues. Germline V gene lookup returns CDR1 MNHEY and CDR2 SVGAGI. Trimming left V 3 bases short and J 5 bases short, with 13 bases between. CDR3: CASSYGRQAYGYTF. CDR3 DNA: TGTGCCAGCAGTTATGGTCGGCAGGCTTATGGCTACACCTTC.

In the case of this clone: Other DNA variants within this sample encode the same CDR3. The genes are TRBV5-1 and TRBJ2-2, with TRBD1 as a possible D gene (6 bases). The CDR3 is made up of 13 amino acids. The germline V and J ends were trimmed by 0 bases and 6 bases, with 6 bases remaining between them. CDR1 and CDR2 (germline): SGHRS, YFSETQ. The CDR3 bases are TGCGCCAGCAGCTTGGAGGGGGCCGGGGAGCTGTTTTTT. Translated: CASSLEGAGELFF.

V gene TRBV27 combines with J gene TRBJ2-5, with TRBD2 matching 9 bases. From germline, CDR1 is MNHEY and CDR2 SMNVEV (reference sequence). Trimming took 6 bases from V and 5 from J; bases not matched to a gene: 13. The CDR3 length is 16 residues. The CDR3 protein is CASRKTQRGAWETQYF. The CDR3 coding sequence is TGTGCCAGCAGAAAAACCCAGCGGGGGGCGTGGGAGACCCAGTACTTC.

This chain joins TRBV5-4 and TRBJ1-6, with 7 bases identical to TRBD1. Germline trimming cut 4 bases from V and 10 bases from J; bases unmatched to any gene: 11. CDR1 is SGHNT, CDR2 YYREEE, per germline (reference sequence). CDR3 length equals 15 residues. CDR3 loop: CASSEGGTVSSPLHF. The CDR3 region has the DNA TGTGCCAGCAGCGAGGGCGGGACAGTCTCCTCACCCCTCCACTTT. The full variable domain, completed using reference TRBV5-4 and TRBJ1-6, is ETGVTQSPTHLIKTRGQQVTLRCSSQSGHNTVSWYQQALGQGPQFIFQYYREEENGRGNFPPRFSGLQFPNYSSELNVNALELDDSALYLCASSEGGTVSSPLHFGNGTRLTVT.

The genes are TRBV4-2 and TRBJ1-4; the match to TRBD1 covers 7 bases. Per the germline V gene, CDR1 is LGHNA and CDR2 is YNFKEQ. The CDR3 runs 15 residues. With V trimmed by 4 bases and J by 7 bases, 9 bases remained unmatched. For the CDR3, the DNA is TGTGCCAGCAGCCCCGTAGGGGGCTCTGGTGAAAAACTGTTTTTT. Translating gives CASSPVGGSGEKLFF.

This sequence joins TRBV13 and TRBJ1-1; a weak D match, TRBD1 (5 bases). Germline CDR1 and CDR2: PRHDT and FYEKMQ (reference sequence). V was pared by 0 bases and J by 3 bases, with 8 bases between. The CDR3 sequence is 14 residues long. CDR3 region: CASSLGGHDTEAFF. The CDR3 DNA reads TGTGCCAGCAGCTTAGGCGGACACGACACTGAAGCTTTCTTT.

This clone occurred once. This sequence joins TRBV18 and TRBJ1-6; no firm D call. The V gene's germline CDR1 is KGHSH and CDR2 LQKENI. The CDR3 extends over 13 amino acids. V dropped 3 bases and J dropped 9 bases, with 9 bases sitting between them. CDR3 DNA sequence: TGTGCCAGCTCACCCGAGCGGGGTTCACCCCTCCACTTT. Protein product: CASSPERGSPLHF.

The chain recombines TRBV6-1 with TRBJ1-2, with TRBD1 matching 11 bases. V shed 4 bases and J 6 bases; nucleotides not matched to a gene: 10. The germline V gene encodes CDR1 MNHNS and CDR2 SASEGT. The CDR3 is 16 amino acids. The CDR3 nucleotides read TGTGCCAGCAGTGTCACGAGCCCGGGACAGGGGGATGGCTACACCTTC. Translation gives CASSVTSPGQGDGYTF.

This chain connects TRBV7-9 to TRBJ2-1; 7 bases match TRBD2. This CDR3 has 16 residues. Germline CDR1 and CDR2: SEHNR and FQNEAQ (reference sequence). J lost 4 bases, V lost 5 bases, and 11 bases had no gene match. The CDR3: CASSLPVGSGYNEQFF. CDR3 sequence (DNA): TGTGCCAGCAGCCTGCCGGTAGGTAGCGGGTACAATGAGCAGTTCTTC. Based on the CDR3 plus reference TRBV7-9 and TRBJ2-1, the full variable domain is DTGVSQNPRHKITKRGQNVTFRCDPISEHNRLYWYRQTLGQGPEFLTYFQNEAQLEKSRLLSDRFSAERPKGSFSTLEIQRTEQGDSAMYLCASSLPVGSGYNEQFFGPGTRLTVL.

The gene calls are TRBV4-1 and TRBJ2-1; TRBD1 matches 7 bases. This CDR3 is 15 amino acids long. CDR1 is MGHRA and CDR2 is YSYEKL in the germline V gene. V lost 4 bases, J lost 8 bases, and 11 bases stayed unmatched. CDR3: CASSPQYRGYDEQFF. CDR3 in DNA: TGCGCCAGCAGCCCTCAATACAGGGGATACGATGAGCAGTTCTTC.

This clone appeared once. This sequence joins TRBV6-2 or TRBV6-3 and TRBJ1-2, with D possibly matching TRBD1 (5 bases). CDR3 size: 15 residues. CDR1 MNHEY and CDR2 SVGEGT come from the germline V gene. Between the trimmed V and J ends, which lost 6 bases and 7 bases, there was a span of 21 bases. CDR3 coding DNA: TGTGCCAGCAGCCCACCAGGAGGACTCGGGGGTGGCTACACCTTC. This translates into CASSPPGGLGGGYTF.

V usage is TRBV9 and J usage is TRBJ2-3; D is undetermined. Per the germline V gene, CDR1 is SGDLS and CDR2 is YYNGEE. The CDR3 is made up of 13 amino acids. Deletions cut 7 bases from V and 2 bases from J, with 11 bases between. CDR3 in amino acids: CASSLANTDTQYF. DNA for the CDR3: TGTGCCAGCTCCCTGGCCAACACAGATACGCAGTATTTT.

The chain couples TRBV5-1 to TRBJ1-1, with a possible D match to TRBD1 (6 bases). In germline, CDR1 is SGHRS, CDR2 YFSETQ. V was shortened by 7 bases and J by 5 bases, with 21 bases between the two germline ends. CDR3 length: 15 residues. The CDR3 here is CASRPESGQRTEAFF. Written as DNA, the CDR3 is TGCGCCAGCCGTCCGGAGTCCGGACAGAGGACTGAAGCTTTCTTT.